This TCR beta chain originates from a study of post-analysis software for immune sequencing data. Study in general: Multiple sclerosis in the patients followed relapsing-remitting, secondary progressive and progressive-relapsing courses. Findings and limits, study-wide: Compared against controls, patients with multiple sclerosis displayed significantly lower normalized Chao1 diversity. Analysis by F measure revealed that same-batch samples clustered strongly together. A handful of TRBV segments appeared more often in patients than in controls, and TRBV5-6, TRBV5-1 and TRBV20-1 were among these.

There are 15 residues in the CDR3. V shed 2 bases and J 7 bases; nucleotides not matched to a gene: 8. Per the germline V gene, CDR1 is SGHRS and CDR2 is YFSETQ. A note on this clonotype: Its specificity is unknown.

Researchers reported that TCR beta cDNA libraries carried unique molecular identifiers. A population of about 0.85 to 11 million T cells gave rise to about half a million cDNA molecules. TCRdb re-analysed the PCR reads in MiXCR, keeping a single row per CDR3 protein. Here the sample spans about 200,000 distinct CDR3 sequences, 25% to 35% being singletons. This chain joins TRBV5-1 and TRBJ1-4; 7 nucleotides align to TRBD1. The specimen sequenced was blood. This clonotype originated in a girl aged 2 to 17 with multiple sclerosis. CDR3 residues: CASSLSMTGIEKLFF. CDR3 nucleotides: TGCGCCAGCAGCTTAAGTATGACAGGGATTGAAAAACTGTTTTTT.